The 29 T cell receptor beta chains below all came from one sample that was sequenced in a study of blood T cell repertoires in COVID-19. Assay: immunoSEQ multiplex PCR; the TCRdb copy retains only in-frame clones and omits some. Among over 250,000 clones listed, roughly nine tenths were seen once. Sample: peripheral blood. The receptors derive from a man aged 50 to 59 with acute or convalescent COVID-19.

The genes are TRBV7-9 and TRBJ2-7; possibly TRBD2 for D (7 bases). CDR1 and CDR2 from the germline V gene are SEHNR and FQNEAQ (reference sequence). Between the trimmed V and J ends, which lost 3 bases and 0 bases, there was a span of 24 bases. This CDR3 comprises 19 residues. In DNA, the CDR3 is TGTGCCAGCAGCTTCGGGGGGCGACCCCGGGACGCAAGCTCCTACGAGCAGTACTTC. Amino acids: CASSFGGRPRDASSYEQYF.

V is TRBV30 and J is TRBJ1-2; D remains ambiguous. The CDR3 is 11 amino acids. V was cut by 7 bases and J by 7 bases, with 13 bases left in between. The germline V gene has CDR1 GTSNPN and CDR2 SVGIG (reference sequence). CDR3 in amino acids: CASTDGGGYTF. The CDR3 bases are TGTGCCTCAACCGACGGAGGTGGCTACACCTTC.

This clone came up once. The sample carries other DNA sequences with the same CDR3. The V and J genes are TRBV7-6 and TRBJ1-4; D is unresolved. CDR3 size: 14 residues. The V end lost 3 bases, the J end lost 3 bases, and 8 bases lay between the germline ends. Germline values: CDR1 SGHVS, CDR2 FNYEAQ. CDR3 region: CASSLWEANEKLFF. CDR3 nucleotides: TGTGCCAGCAGCTTGTGGGAGGCTAATGAAAAACTGTTTTTT.

V is TRBV18 and J is TRBJ2-7, with D tentatively TRBD2 (5 bases). V lost 6 bases, J lost 5 bases, and 14 bases lay in between. The germline V gene has CDR1 KGHSH and CDR2 LQKENI. The CDR3 contains 13 residues. The CDR3 region is CASSPALGDEQYF. The CDR3 region has the DNA TGTGCCAGCTCCCCCGCGCTCGGGGACGAGCAGTACTTC.

The chain carries TRBV27 and TRBJ2-1; weak D call: TRBD2 (6 bases). With 5 bases removed from V and 4 bases from J, the gap between germline ends came to 15 bases. Looked up from germline, CDR1 is MNHEY and CDR2 is SMNVEV (reference sequence). The CDR3 has 15 residues. The CDR3 reads CASSPAGTLYNEQFF. The CDR3 nucleotides are TGTGCCAGCAGTCCCGCGGGGACCTTGTACAATGAGCAGTTCTTC.

The chain links TRBV30 to TRBJ1-5, with TRBD1 identical over 7 bases. The V gene end was trimmed by 2 bases and the J gene end by 10 bases; junction bases not matched to a gene: 8. Per the germline V gene, CDR1 is GTSNPN and CDR2 is SVGIG (reference sequence). This CDR3 has 13 residues. As DNA, the CDR3 is TGTGCCTGGAGTACAAACTACAGGGGCCCCCAGCATTTT. It codes for CAWSTNYRGPQHF.

This CDR3 is CASTPARHSGANVLTF. Written as DNA, the CDR3 is TGTGCCAGTACCCCCGCGCGACACTCTGGGGCCAACGTCCTGACTTTC. The chain carries TRBV19 and TRBJ2-6; D gene ambiguous. V shed 7 bases and J shed 0 bases, with 13 bases lying between them. This CDR3 is 16 amino acids long. Looked up from germline, CDR1 is LNHDA and CDR2 is SQIVND (reference sequence).

The CDR3 coding sequence is TGCAGCGCCTCCGGGCAGGGAGGATCTAACTATGGCTACACCTTC. This sequence encodes CSASGQGGSNYGYTF. The rearrangement links TRBV29-1 to TRBJ1-2, with D tentatively TRBD1 (5 bases). This CDR3 region has 15 residues. Trimming left V 7 bases short and J 0 bases short, with 18 bases between. Germline-derived CDR1 and CDR2 are SQVTM and ANQGSEA.

The chain carries TRBV21-1 and TRBJ2-5; TRBD1, the table's D call, lacks a check against the DNA. TRBV21-1 is recorded as a pseudogene. This CDR3 has 15 residues. In DNA form, the CDR3 reads TGTGCCAGCACCACCCCCCGGACAGGGGAAGAGACCCAGTACTTC. Protein: CASTTPRTGEETQYF.

This clone was detected once. The chain recombines TRBV9 with TRBJ1-1; 7 positions match TRBD1. This CDR3 region has 17 residues. CDR1 and CDR2 (germline): SGDLS, YYNGEE. V dropped 4 bases and J dropped 6; count of bases not matched to a gene: 18. The CDR3 sequence: CASSLGGRGVLEAEAFF. The CDR3 nucleotides read TGTGCCAGCAGCCTGGGGGGCAGGGGGGTTTTAGAGGCTGAAGCTTTCTTT.

CDR3 region: CASSKAGGTYNEQFF. For the CDR3, the DNA is TGTGCCAGCAGCAAAGCGGGGGGGACCTACAATGAGCAGTTCTTC. This rearrangement joins TRBV5-6 to TRBJ2-1, with TRBD2 matching over 10 bases. Germline V gene data show CDR1 as SGHDT and CDR2 as YYEEEE. Germline trimming cut 4 bases from V and 2 bases from J; bases unmatched to any gene: 3. CDR3 length equals 15 residues.

The CDR3 is CASSLVAVSVDTQYF. In DNA, the CDR3 is TGTGCCAGCAGCTTAGTGGCGGTCAGTGTGGATACGCAGTATTTT. This chain connects TRBV11-2 to TRBJ2-3; D not resolved. V lost 1 base and J 6 bases, leaving 14 bases between the germline ends. Per the germline V gene, CDR1 is SGHAT and CDR2 is FQNNGV. CDR3 length: 15 amino acids.

V gene TRBV6-4 combines with J gene TRBJ1-6, with 7 positions matching TRBD1. J was trimmed by 7 bases and V by 5 bases; bases with no gene match: 8. The CDR3 consists of 15 residues. CDR1 MRHNA and CDR2 SNTAGT come from the germline V gene. The CDR3 sequence is CASSPTTGWNSPLHF. CDR3 nucleotides: TGTGCCAGCAGTCCAACGACAGGGTGGAATTCACCCCTCCACTTT.

This chain links TRBV3-1 (or the pseudogene TRBV3-2) with TRBJ1-2; D gene ambiguous. The CDR3 is made up of 15 amino acids. Trimming stripped 0 bases from V and 3 bases from J, with 11 bases between. From germline, CDR1 is LGHDT and CDR2 YNNKEL (reference sequence). CDR3 sequence reads: CASSQDPGWDYGYTF. CDR3 coding DNA: TGTGCCAGCAGCCAAGACCCGGGGTGGGACTATGGCTACACCTTC.

This clone was detected only once. This chain links TRBV19 with TRBJ2-7; TRBD1 aligns across 11 bases. The CDR3 covers 15 residues. Germline loops: CDR1 LNHDA, CDR2 SQIVND (reference sequence). The ends lost 7 bases at V and 2 bases at J; junction bases unmatched: 7. CDR3 in DNA: TGTGCCAGTACTCGGACAGGGGGCCTTACCTACGAGCAGTACTTC. It specifies CASTRTGGLTYEQYF.

The V and J genes are TRBV12-3 or TRBV12-4 and TRBJ2-3, with 8 bases aligning to TRBD1. This CDR3 is 12 amino acids long. V trimming: 6 bases; J trimming: 4 bases; junction bases outside the gene matches: 0. CDR3 sequence reads: CASRGQADTQYF. The CDR3 nucleotides are TGTGCCAGCAGGGGACAGGCAGATACGCAGTATTTT.

This sequence joins TRBV21-1 and TRBJ1-1. TRBV21-1 is tagged as a pseudogene. CDR3 length equals 15 residues. The CDR3 here is CASSRGRGIRTEAFF. The CDR3 nucleotides are TGTGCCAGCAGCAGGGGGAGGGGGATCAGAACTGAAGCTTTCTTT.

The chain recombines TRBV19 with TRBJ1-1, with D possibly being TRBD1 (6 bases). The length of the CDR3 is 12 residues. Germline V gene lookup returns CDR1 LNHDA and CDR2 SQIVND (reference sequence). V lost 7 bases and J lost 4, with 10 bases in between. For the CDR3, the DNA is TGTGCCAGTAAGGACAGTGCCACTGAAGCTTTCTTT. Protein: CASKDSATEAFF.

A word on this clone: Other DNA sequences in the same sample also yield this CDR3. This rearrangement joins TRBV3-1 (or the pseudogene TRBV3-2) to TRBJ2-7, with TRBD1 matching 7 bases. The CDR3 has 14 residues. V shed 4 bases, J shed 2 bases, and the junction held 5 bases outside the gene matches. Germline CDR1 and CDR2: LGHDT and YNNKEL (reference sequence). The CDR3 sequence: CASSLPGTAYEQYF. Written as DNA, the CDR3 is TGTGCCAGCAGCCTTCCCGGGACAGCCTACGAGCAGTACTTC.

The V and J genes are TRBV3-1 (or the pseudogene TRBV3-2) and TRBJ2-7, with 11 bases fitting TRBD1. The V segment lost 1 base and the J segment 7 bases; nucleotides outside the gene matches: 6. This CDR3 is 15 amino acids long. Germline loops: CDR1 LGHDT, CDR2 YNNKEL (reference sequence). CDR3 DNA: TGTGCCAGCAGCCAAGGGACAGGGGGCCTTATGGAGCAGTACTTC. This encodes CASSQGTGGLMEQYF.

The chain uses TRBV20-1 and TRBJ1-1; 7 bases are shared with TRBD1. The CDR3 sequence is 9 residues long. V lost 5 bases to trimming and J lost 11 bases; unmatched junction nucleotides: 2. Germline V CDR1 and CDR2: DFQATT, SNEGSKA (reference sequence). The CDR3 region has the DNA TGCAGTGCTGGGACAGCGGCTTTCTTT. Residues: CSAGTAAFF.

The chain combines TRBV19 with TRBJ1-5; D may be TRBD1 (5 bases). V was clipped by 1 base and J by 12 bases, with 19 bases between them. Germline CDR1 reads LNHDA; CDR2 reads SQIVND (reference sequence). The CDR3 is 15 amino acids. CDR3 in amino acids: CASSIGKKGEGVQHF. The CDR3 DNA reads TGTGCCAGTAGTATAGGAAAGAAAGGGGAAGGGGTCCAGCATTTT.

The chain recombines TRBV27 with TRBJ2-2; the D gene is possibly TRBD1 (6 bases). The germline V gene has CDR1 MNHEY and CDR2 SMNVEV (reference sequence). The CDR3 spans 14 residues. Trimming took off 9 bases at V and 2 bases at J, with 13 bases between the two ends. The CDR3 spells CASSPGTNTGELFF. The CDR3 coding sequence is TGTGCCAGTTCCCCCGGGACAAACACCGGGGAGCTGTTTTTT.

The chain recombines TRBV7-9 with TRBJ2-1; D might be TRBD1 (6 bases). Trimming removed 3 bases from V and 6 bases from J, with 15 bases in between. This CDR3 has 15 amino acids. The germline V gene encodes CDR1 SEHNR and CDR2 FQNEAQ (reference sequence). CDR3 DNA: TGTGCCAGCAGCTTTAGCTGGACAGCGGCCAATGAGCAGTTCTTC. Its translation is CASSFSWTAANEQFF.

V and J are TRBV27 and TRBJ2-2; D unresolved. Germline lookup yields CDR1 MNHEY and CDR2 SMNVEV (reference sequence). This CDR3 spans 12 amino acids. Trimming took 7 bases from V and 6 from J, leaving 9 bases between them. The CDR3 nucleotides read TGTGCCAGCACAACTTATGCCGGGGAGCTGTTTTTT. Its protein product is CASTTYAGELFF.

The chain is built from TRBV18 and TRBJ1-4; D not certain. The CDR3 runs to 14 residues. CDR1 and CDR2 from the germline V gene are KGHSH and LQKENI. With 0 bases removed from V and 7 bases from J, the gap between germline ends came to 9 bases. The CDR3: CASSPPRDVEKLFF. The CDR3 region has the DNA TGTGCCAGCTCACCACCGCGGGATGTTGAAAAACTGTTTTTT.

The J gene is TRBJ2-2, the V gene TRBV28, with 14 positions matching TRBD2. The J segment lost 7 bases and the V segment lost 5 bases, leaving 3 bases of the junction unmatched. CDR3 length: 15 residues. Germline V lookup: CDR1 MDHEN, CDR2 SYDVKM. CDR3 loop: CASSGLAGGVGELFF. Written as DNA, the CDR3 is TGTGCCAGCAGTGGACTAGCGGGGGGTGTCGGGGAGCTGTTTTTT. The full variable domain, with the rest looked up from reference TRBV28 and TRBJ2-2, is DVKVTQSSRYLVKRTGEKVFLECVQDMDHENMFWYRQDPGLGLRLIYFSYDVKMKEKGDIPEGYSVSREKKERFSLILESASTNQTSMYLCASSGLAGGVGELFFGEGSRLTVL.

The rearrangement joins TRBV25-1 to TRBJ1-1; a possible D gene is TRBD1 (5 bases). This CDR3 comprises 15 residues. The germline V gene encodes CDR1 MGHDK and CDR2 SYGVNS. The V gene lost 4 bases and the J gene lost 5 bases, with 17 bases spanning the gap. CDR3 in amino acids: CASSVRGSLSTEAFF. For the CDR3, the DNA is TGTGCCAGCAGTGTAAGGGGCTCCTTGTCTACTGAAGCTTTCTTT.

The V and J genes are TRBV2 and TRBJ2-3; the match to TRBD2 covers 12 bases. V trimming: 7 bases; J trimming: 6 bases; junction bases outside the gene matches: 8. CDR3 length: 15 amino acids. Germline V gene data show CDR1 as SNHLY and CDR2 as FYNNEI. DNA of the CDR3: TGTGCCAGCACCACTAGCGGGGGGACCCGGGATACGCAGTATTTT. Translated: CASTTSGGTRDTQYF.